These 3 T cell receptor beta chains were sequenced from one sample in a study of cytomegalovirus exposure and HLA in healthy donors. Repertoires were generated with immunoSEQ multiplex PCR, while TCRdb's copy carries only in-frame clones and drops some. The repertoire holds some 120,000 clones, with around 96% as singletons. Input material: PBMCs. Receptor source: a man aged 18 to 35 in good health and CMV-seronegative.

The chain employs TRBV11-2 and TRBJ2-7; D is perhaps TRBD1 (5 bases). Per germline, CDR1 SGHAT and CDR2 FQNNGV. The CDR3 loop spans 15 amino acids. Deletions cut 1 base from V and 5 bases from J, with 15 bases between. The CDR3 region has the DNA TGTGCCAGCAGCTTAGGTAACAGGTGGATCGACGAGCAGTACTTC. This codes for CASSLGNRWIDEQYF.

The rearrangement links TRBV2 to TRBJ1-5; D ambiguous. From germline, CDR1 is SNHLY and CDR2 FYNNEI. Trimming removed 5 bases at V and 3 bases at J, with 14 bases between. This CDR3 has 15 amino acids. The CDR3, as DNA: TGTGCCAGCAGTCCCAGCGGAGGGTTCAATCAGCCCCAGCATTTT. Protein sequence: CASSPSGGFNQPQHF.

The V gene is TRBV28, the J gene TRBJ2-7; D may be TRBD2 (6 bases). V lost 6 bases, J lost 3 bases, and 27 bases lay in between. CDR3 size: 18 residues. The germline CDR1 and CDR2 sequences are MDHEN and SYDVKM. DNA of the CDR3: TGTGCCAGCAGACCGCGGGGTCTAGCGAATCCAAAGATCTACGAGCAGTACTTC. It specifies CASRPRGLANPKIYEQYF.